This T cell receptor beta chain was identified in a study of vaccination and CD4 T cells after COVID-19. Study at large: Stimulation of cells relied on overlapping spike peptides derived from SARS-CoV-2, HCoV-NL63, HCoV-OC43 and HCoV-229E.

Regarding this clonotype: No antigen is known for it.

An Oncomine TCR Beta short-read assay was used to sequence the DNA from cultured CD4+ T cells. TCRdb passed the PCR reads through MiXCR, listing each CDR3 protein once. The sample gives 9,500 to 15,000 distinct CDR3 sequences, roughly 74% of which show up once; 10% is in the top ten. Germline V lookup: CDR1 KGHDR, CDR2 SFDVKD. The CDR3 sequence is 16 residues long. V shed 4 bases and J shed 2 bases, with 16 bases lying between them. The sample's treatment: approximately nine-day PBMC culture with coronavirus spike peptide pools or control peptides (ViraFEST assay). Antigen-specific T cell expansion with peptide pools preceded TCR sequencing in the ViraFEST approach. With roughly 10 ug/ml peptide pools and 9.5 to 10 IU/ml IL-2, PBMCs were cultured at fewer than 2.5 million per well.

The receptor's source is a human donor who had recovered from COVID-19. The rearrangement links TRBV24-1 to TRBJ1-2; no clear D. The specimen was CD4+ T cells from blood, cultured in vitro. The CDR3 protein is CATSDRAAGTNYGYTF. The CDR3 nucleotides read TGTGCCACCAGTGACCGAGCTGCAGGCACGAACTATGGCTACACCTTC.